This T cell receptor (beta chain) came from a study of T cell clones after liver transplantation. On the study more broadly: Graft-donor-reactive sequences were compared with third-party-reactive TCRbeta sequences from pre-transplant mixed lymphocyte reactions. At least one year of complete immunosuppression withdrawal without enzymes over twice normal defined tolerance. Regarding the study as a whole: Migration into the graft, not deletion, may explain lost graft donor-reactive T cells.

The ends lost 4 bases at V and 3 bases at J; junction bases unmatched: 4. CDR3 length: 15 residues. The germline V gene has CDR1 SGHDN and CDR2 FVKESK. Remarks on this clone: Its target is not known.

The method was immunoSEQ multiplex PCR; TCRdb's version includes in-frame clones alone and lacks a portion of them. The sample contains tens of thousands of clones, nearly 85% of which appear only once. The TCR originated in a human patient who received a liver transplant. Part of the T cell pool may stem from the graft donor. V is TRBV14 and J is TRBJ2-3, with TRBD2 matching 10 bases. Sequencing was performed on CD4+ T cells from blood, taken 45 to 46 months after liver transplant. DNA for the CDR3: TGTGCCAGCAGCCCGGGACTAGCGCGTACAGATACGCAGTATTTT. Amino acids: CASSPGLARTDTQYF.